The rows below give T cell receptor beta chains drawn from one sample of a study of shared T cell receptors in the human thymus. Clones were sequenced by immunoSEQ multiplex PCR, and TCRdb holds only the in-frame ones, with some missing. The sample contains about 380,000 clones, 95% of which appear only once. The specimen sequenced was thymocytes. Receptor source: a human donor. Each CDR3 is given with its conserved first and last residue. D genes are given only for firm matches. Rows may omit the clone size; those that give it use once, few, many or a size class.

size: .
J: TRBJ2-5
D: TRBD1
V: TRBV5-6
CDR3: CASRMDRQETQYF
DNA: TGTGCCAGCAGAATGGACAGGCAAGAGACCCAGTACTTC

size: once
J: TRBJ2-5
D: TRBD1
V: TRBV12-5
CDR3: CASASRGHQETQYF
DNA: TGTGCTAGTGCTTCCAGGGGGCACCAAGAGACCCAGTACTTC

size: .
J: TRBJ1-5
D: .
V: TRBV28
CDR3: CASSPDRRGNQPQHF
DNA: TGTGCCAGCAGTCCCGACAGGCGGGGCAATCAGCCCCAGCATTTT

size: .
J: TRBJ2-3
D: .
V: TRBV21-1
CDR3: CASSKTGEADTQYF
DNA: TGTGCCAGCAGCAAGACAGGGGAGGCAGATACGCAGTATTTT

size: .
J: TRBJ2-1
D: TRBD2
V: TRBV11-3
CDR3: CASSLEGGRADNEQFF
DNA: TGTGCCAGCAGCTTAGAGGGCGGGAGAGCGGACAATGAGCAGTTCTTC

size: .
J: TRBJ2-5
D: TRBD2
V: TRBV7-9
CDR3: CASSLGTSKETQYF
DNA: TGTGCCAGCAGCTTGGGGACTAGCAAAGAGACCCAGTACTTC

size: .
J: TRBJ1-2
D: .
V: TRBV6-1
CDR3: CASSSTGPTNYGYTF
DNA: TGTGCCAGCAGTTCTACAGGGCCGACTAACTATGGCTACACCTTC

size: .
J: TRBJ1-5
D: .
V: TRBV30
CDR3: CAWTEGGGNQPQHF
DNA: TGTGCCTGGACCGAGGGGGGCGGCAATCAGCCCCAGCATTTT

size: .
J: TRBJ2-1
D: TRBD2
V: TRBV5-6
CDR3: CASSLAGYSGREKGNEQFF
DNA: TGTGCCAGCAGCTTGGCAGGTTACAGCGGGAGGGAAAAAGGGAATGAGCAGTTCTTC

size: .
J: TRBJ2-1
D: TRBD2
V: TRBV5-1
CDR3: CASSFQTSTYNEQFF
DNA: TGCGCCAGCAGCTTCCAGACTAGCACCTACAATGAGCAGTTCTTC

size: .
J: TRBJ2-1
D: TRBD2
V: TRBV5-6
CDR3: CASIVRRLADTYNEQFF
DNA: TGTGCCAGCATAGTACGTAGACTAGCTGATACTTACAATGAGCAGTTCTTC

size: .
J: TRBJ2-1
D: TRBD2
V: TRBV6-6
CDR3: CASSYGPSGSQNEQFF
DNA: TGTGCCAGCAGTTACGGACCTAGCGGGAGTCAAAATGAGCAGTTCTTC

size: .
J: TRBJ2-7
D: .
V: TRBV5-4
CDR3: CASSPDGSGVYEQYF
DNA: TGTGCCAGCAGCCCTGATGGGTCAGGGGTCTACGAGCAGTACTTC

size: .
J: TRBJ1-2
D: .
V: TRBV18
CDR3: CASSEKEGVYGYTF
DNA: TGTGCCAGCTCAGAAAAGGAGGGTGTCTATGGCTACACCTTC

size: once
J: TRBJ2-2
D: .
V: TRBV14
CDR3: CASSSSGPHGTGELFF
DNA: TGTGCCAGCAGCTCTTCCGGGCCGCATGGCACCGGGGAGCTGTTTTTT

size: .
J: TRBJ1-1
D: .
V: TRBV7-9
CDR3: CASSSRPLNTEAFF
DNA: TGTGCCAGCAGCTCGAGACCTCTGAACACTGAAGCTTTCTTT

size: .
J: TRBJ1-5
D: .
V: TRBV6-1
CDR3: CAAEEGWGNQPQHF
DNA: TGTGCCGCAGAGGAGGGTTGGGGCAATCAGCCCCAGCATTTT

size: .
J: TRBJ2-7
D: .
V: TRBV2
CDR3: CASSDRDPYEQYF
DNA: TGTGCCAGCAGTGACAGGGACCCCTACGAGCAGTACTTC

size: .
J: TRBJ2-1
D: TRBD2
V: TRBV6-4
CDR3: CASSEIGRGSNEQFF
DNA: TGTGCCAGCAGTGAGATTGGGCGGGGGAGCAATGAGCAGTTCTTC

size: .
J: TRBJ1-2
D: .
V: TRBV27
CDR3: CASSFARSGGCTF
DNA: TGTGCCAGCAGTTTTGCGCGGTCGGGAGGCTGCACCTTC

size: .
J: TRBJ1-5
D: .
V: TRBV15
CDR3: CATSRLRTGTSDQPQHF
DNA: TGTGCCACCAGCAGACTGAGAACAGGGACTAGCGATCAGCCCCAGCATTTT

size: .
J: TRBJ2-3
D: TRBD2
V: TRBV6-4
CDR3: CASSDSSGRPEDTQYF
DNA: TGTGCCAGCAGTGACAGTAGCGGGAGGCCCGAAGATACGCAGTATTTT

size: .
J: TRBJ2-1
D: .
V: TRBV12-2
CDR3: CASRLARRDPKLREQFF
DNA: TGTGCAAGTCGCTTAGCAAGGCGGGACCCCAAACTTCGTGAGCAGTTCTTC

size: .
J: TRBJ2-2
D: .
V: TRBV4-2
CDR3: CASSQDQGANGELFF
DNA: TGTGCCAGCAGCCAAGATCAAGGGGCGAACGGGGAGCTGTTTTTT

size: once
J: TRBJ2-6
D: .
V: TRBV15
CDR3: CATADSGANVLTF
DNA: TGTGCCACCGCAGACTCTGGGGCCAACGTCCTGACTTTC

size: .
J: TRBJ1-1
D: .
V: TRBV27
CDR3: CASRLKQGRGGENTEAFF
DNA: TGTGCCAGCAGACTAAAACAAGGGCGGGGGGGCGAGAACACTGAAGCTTTCTTT

size: .
J: TRBJ2-7
D: .
V: TRBV7-9
CDR3: CASSLARTVSYEQYF
DNA: TGTGCCAGCAGCTTAGCCCGGACAGTCTCCTACGAGCAGTACTTC

size: .
J: TRBJ2-5
D: .
V: TRBV5-1
CDR3: CASSLAGAIQETQYF
DNA: TGCGCCAGCAGCTTGGCCGGGGCGATCCAAGAGACCCAGTACTTC

size: .
J: TRBJ2-1
D: TRBD2
V: TRBV14
CDR3: CASRETSGIDEQFF
DNA: TGTGCCAGCAGGGAAACTAGCGGGATCGATGAGCAGTTCTTC

size: .
J: TRBJ2-6
D: TRBD1
V: TRBV14
CDR3: CASSQEDREPHLGANVLTF
DNA: TGTGCCAGCAGCCAAGAGGACAGGGAACCCCATTTGGGGGCCAACGTCCTGACTTTC

size: .
J: TRBJ2-3
D: TRBD2
V: TRBV5-4
CDR3: CASSLLAGGRYTDTQYF
DNA: TGTGCCAGCAGCTTACTAGCGGGAGGACGGTACACAGATACGCAGTATTTT

size: .
J: TRBJ2-3
D: TRBD2
V: TRBV27
CDR3: CASILRGGRGATDTQYF
DNA: TGTGCCAGCATACTAAGGGGCGGGCGGGGGGCCACAGATACGCAGTATTTT

size: .
J: TRBJ1-1
D: .
V: TRBV10-3
CDR3: CAISWGVNTEAFF
DNA: TGTGCCATCAGTTGGGGGGTGAACACTGAAGCTTTCTTT

size: .
J: TRBJ2-3
D: TRBD2
V: TRBV10-3
CDR3: CAISGEGSTDTQYF
DNA: TGTGCCATCAGTGGGGAGGGTAGCACAGATACGCAGTATTTT

size: .
J: TRBJ2-1
D: .
V: TRBV28
CDR3: CASSPLSSGPEKFF
DNA: TGTGCCAGCAGTCCTCTATCAAGCGGGCCGGAGAAGTTCTTC

size: .
J: TRBJ2-7
D: TRBD1
V: TRBV5-5
CDR3: CASSLPTGSNYEQYF
DNA: TGTGCCAGCAGCTTGCCGACAGGGTCGAACTACGAGCAGTACTTC

size: .
J: TRBJ2-3
D: .
V: TRBV7-2
CDR3: CASSFGGTDTQYF
DNA: TGTGCCAGCAGCTTCGGGGGCACAGATACGCAGTATTTT

size: .
J: TRBJ1-1
D: .
V: TRBV28
CDR3: CASSLWGQGRDTEAFF
DNA: TGTGCCAGCAGTTTATGGGGGCAGGGAAGGGATACTGAAGCTTTCTTT

size: .
J: TRBJ2-5
D: .
V: TRBV4-1
CDR3: CASSPEPQGKETQYF
DNA: TGCGCCAGCAGCCCCGAACCTCAGGGGAAAGAGACCCAGTACTTC

size: .
J: TRBJ2-7
D: TRBD1
V: TRBV27
CDR3: CASSFRGRYEQYF
DNA: TGTGCCAGCTCTTTCAGGGGGCGGTACGAGCAGTACTTC

size: .
J: TRBJ1-1
D: .
V: TRBV27
CDR3: CASSPLRSDRNTEAFF
DNA: TGTGCCAGCAGTCCCCTCCGCTCCGACAGGAACACTGAAGCTTTCTTT

size: once
J: TRBJ2-7
D: TRBD2
V: TRBV28
CDR3: CASFSGSSYEQYF
DNA: TGTGCCAGCTTTAGCGGGAGCTCCTACGAGCAGTACTTC